A single sample gave rise to the 31 T cell receptor beta chains below, sequenced in a study of beta chain features in type 1 diabetes. Since all of the isolated RNA was reverse transcribed, expressed TCRB transcripts were what got sequenced. Measured with immunoSEQ multiplex PCR; TCRdb has only the in-frame clones, and not every one. This table holds fewer than 350,000 clones, roughly a fifth found once. The sample comprised naive CD4+ T cells from blood. Source of these receptors: a woman between 18 and 29 years old in good health.

The chain uses TRBV30 and TRBJ1-2; perhaps TRBD1 as D (6 bases). With 0 bases removed from V and 5 bases from J, the gap between germline ends came to 16 bases. CDR3 length equals 15 residues. CDR1 is GTSNPN, CDR2 SVGIG, per germline (reference sequence). As DNA, the CDR3 is TGTGCCTGGAGTGTAATTGGCCGGGACATATATGGCTACACCTTC. Translated, it gives CAWSVIGRDIYGYTF.

The gene calls are TRBV5-4 and TRBJ2-7, with D maybe TRBD2 (5 bases). Trimming left V 1 base short and J 2 bases short, with 10 bases between. The CDR3 consists of 14 residues. The germline V gene has CDR1 SGHNT and CDR2 YYREEE (reference sequence). The chain's CDR3 is CASSLSEGTYEQYF. As DNA, the CDR3 is TGTGCCAGCAGCTTGTCTGAGGGCACCTACGAGCAGTACTTC.

The chain is built from TRBV19 and TRBJ2-1; 14 nucleotides align to TRBD2. CDR3 length: 16 residues. V gave up 5 bases and J gave up 12 bases; unmatched junction bases: 12. Germline-derived CDR1 and CDR2 are LNHDA and SQIVND (reference sequence). CDR3 residues: CASSSLGTSGRGGQFF. The CDR3 nucleotides are TGTGCCAGTAGTTCCCTGGGGACTAGCGGGAGAGGAGGGCAGTTCTTC.

This clone turned up a few times. V gene TRBV7-8 combines with J gene TRBJ1-2; D remains unclear. Trimming stripped 2 bases from V and 1 base from J, with 5 bases between. CDR3 length equals 13 residues. The germline gives CDR1 SGHVS, CDR2 FQNEAQ. CDR3 bases: TGTGCCAGCAGCTTACGGGTTAACTATGGCTACACCTTC. This codes for CASSLRVNYGYTF.

This clone occurred a few times. The chain links TRBV18 to TRBJ2-1, with a tentative D call TRBD2 (5 bases). The CDR3 totals 15 residues. Trimming shortened V by 0 bases and J by 9 bases, and 15 bases separated the two germline ends. The germline V gene has CDR1 KGHSH and CDR2 LQKENI. The DNA of the CDR3 is TGTGCCAGCTCACCACCGGGAGTCGAGCATATTGAGCAGTTCTTC. Residues: CASSPPGVEHIEQFF.

This clone turned up a few times. The rearrangement uses TRBV7-2 and TRBJ1-2; 7 bases line up with TRBD1. Germline CDR1 is SGHTA and CDR2 is FQGNSA. This CDR3 is 17 amino acids long. With 7 bases clipped from V and 0 bases from J, the junction kept 14 bases outside the gene matches. The CDR3 DNA reads as TGTGCCAGCACCCCACAGGGGTCAGTCGTCCCTAACTATGGCTACACCTTC. Protein: CASTPQGSVVPNYGYTF.

On this clone: Other DNA sequences in the sample encode the same CDR3. This rearrangement joins TRBV7-2 to TRBJ1-4; 11 bases agree with TRBD1. The CDR3 is made up of 14 amino acids. Losses at the gene ends were 5 bases for V and 8 bases for J; bases not matched to a gene: 4. The germline V gene encodes CDR1 SGHTA and CDR2 FQGNSA. CDR3 nucleotides: TGTGCCAGCAGCCGGGACAGGGGGGGCGAAAAACTGTTTTTT. It translates to CASSRDRGGEKLFF.

The rearrangement joins TRBV4-3 to TRBJ2-1; 12 bases agree with TRBD2. The CDR3 spans 14 residues. V lost 7 bases to trimming and J lost 7 bases; unmatched junction nucleotides: 5. Germline-derived CDR1 and CDR2 are LGHNA and YSLEER. CDR3 DNA: TGCGCCAGCAAGACTAGCGGGGGAGGGAATGAGCAGTTCTTC. Translation gives CASKTSGGGNEQFF.

The chain carries TRBV11-3 and TRBJ2-3; possible D gene TRBD2, 6 bases. Germline CDR1 reads SGHNT; CDR2 reads YENEEA. The ends were cut back, 6 bases at V and 2 bases at J, with 12 bases in the middle. This CDR3 contains 14 residues. For the CDR3, the DNA is TGTGCCAGCAGTCCTCGGGAGATCACAGATACGCAGTATTTT. Encoded protein: CASSPREITDTQYF.

The rearrangement uses TRBV11-2 and TRBJ2-5; TRBD2 aligns across 7 bases. This CDR3 comprises 13 residues. Losses at the gene ends were 1 base for V and 5 bases for J; bases not matched to a gene: 1. Germline assignment: CDR1 SGHAT and CDR2 FQNNGV. The CDR3 loop is CASSLVGGETQYF. For the CDR3, the DNA is TGTGCCAGCAGCTTAGTGGGGGGGGAGACCCAGTACTTC.

V and J are TRBV11-2 and TRBJ2-7; a weak D match, TRBD1 (6 bases). Looked up from germline, CDR1 is SGHAT and CDR2 is FQNNGV. This CDR3 has 14 residues. With 0 bases removed from V and 4 bases from J, the gap between germline ends came to 10 bases. This CDR3 reads CASSLDLRGYEQYF. The CDR3 DNA reads TGTGCCAGCAGCTTAGATCTAAGGGGGTACGAGCAGTACTTC.

This clone was seen a handful of times. The chain carries TRBV4-1 and TRBJ2-1; 13 nucleotides agree with TRBD2. V shed 2 bases, J shed 8 bases, and the junction held 3 bases outside the gene matches. From germline, CDR1 is MGHRA and CDR2 YSYEKL. This CDR3 is 15 amino acids long. The CDR3 region is CASSQIGLAGDEQFF. The CDR3 region has the DNA TGCGCCAGCAGCCAAATAGGACTAGCGGGAGATGAGCAGTTCTTC.

There are a few counts of this clone. This chain connects TRBV30 to TRBJ2-1, with 13 bases fitting TRBD2. Germline trimming cut 3 bases from V and 7 bases from J; bases unmatched to any gene: 6. This CDR3 has 15 residues. Looked up from germline, CDR1 is GTSNPN and CDR2 is SVGIG (reference sequence). The CDR3 bases are TGTGCCTGGAGCCTGACTAGCGGGAGGTTTAATGAGCAGTTCTTC. Amino acids: CAWSLTSGRFNEQFF.

This clone was detected a few times. This sample also contains other DNA sequences that code for the same CDR3. The chain combines TRBV9 with TRBJ2-5; TRBD1 matches at 7 bases. Germline values: CDR1 SGDLS, CDR2 YYNGEE. The CDR3 is made up of 14 amino acids. The ends lost 3 bases at V and 2 bases at J; junction bases unmatched: 4. The CDR3 protein is CASSAGTAQETQYF. CDR3 DNA: TGTGCCAGCAGCGCCGGGACAGCTCAAGAGACCCAGTACTTC. Supplemented by reference TRBV9 and TRBJ2-5, the full variable domain reads DSGVTQTPKHLITATGQRVTLRCSPRSGDLSVYWYQQSLDQGLQFLIQYYNGEERAKGNILERFSAQQFPDLHSELNLSSLELGDSALYFCASSAGTAQETQYFGPGTRLLVL.

The V and J genes are TRBV7-9 and TRBJ1-4; D uncertain. In germline, CDR1 is SEHNR, CDR2 FQNEAQ (reference sequence). The CDR3 is made up of 13 amino acids. V was cut by 0 bases and J by 13 bases, with 12 bases left in between. CDR3 in amino acids: CASSLAHRAGLFF. For the CDR3, the DNA is TGTGCCAGCAGCTTAGCCCACCGGGCGGGACTGTTTTTT.

The chain combines TRBV5-6 with TRBJ2-5; 8 positions agree with TRBD2. CDR1 and CDR2 from the germline V gene are SGHDT and YYEEEE. The CDR3 runs 16 residues. V dropped 0 bases and J dropped 4; count of bases not matched to a gene: 8. In DNA, the CDR3 is TGTGCCAGCAGCTTGGCGTCGGGACTAGGGGGAGAGACCCAGTACTTC. It is translated as CASSLASGLGGETQYF. The complete variable domain, with remaining parts taken from reference TRBV5-6 and TRBJ2-5, reads DAGVTQSPTHLIKTRGQQVTLRCSPKSGHDTVSWYQQALGQGPQFIFQYYEEEERQRGNFPDRFSGHQFPNYSSELNVNALLLGDSALYLCASSLASGLGGETQYFGPGTRLLVL.

The chain couples TRBV5-1 to TRBJ2-7, with 8 bases identical to TRBD2. The ends lost 4 bases at V and 3 bases at J; junction bases unmatched: 6. The CDR3 runs to 14 residues. Germline V gene lookup returns CDR1 SGHRS and CDR2 YFSETQ. The CDR3 region has the DNA TGCGCCAGCAGCGATCGACGGGGGGGCTACGAGCAGTACTTC. This encodes CASSDRRGGYEQYF.

This clone was detected only a few times. The V and J genes are TRBV25-1 and TRBJ2-2; 9 bases line up with TRBD1. V trimming: 3 bases; J trimming: 0 bases; junction bases outside the gene matches: 2. There are 16 residues in the CDR3. Per the germline V gene, CDR1 is MGHDK and CDR2 is SYGVNS. DNA for the CDR3: TGTGCCAGCAGTGAGACAGGGGGGCCGAACACCGGGGAGCTGTTTTTT. Amino acid sequence: CASSETGGPNTGELFF.

In its sample, this clone was seen a few times. This sequence joins TRBV25-1 and TRBJ1-1, with 7 bases aligning to TRBD1. V lost 5 bases to trimming and J lost 8 bases; unmatched junction nucleotides: 5. Looked up from germline, CDR1 is MGHDK and CDR2 is SYGVNS. This CDR3 contains 12 residues. CDR3 residues: CASSPTGPEAFF. CDR3 DNA sequence: TGTGCCAGCAGTCCGACAGGGCCCGAAGCTTTCTTT.

V is TRBV5-6 and J is TRBJ2-3, with TRBD1 matching over 10 bases. V trimming: 3 bases; J trimming: 6 bases; junction bases outside the gene matches: 10. The V gene's germline CDR1 is SGHDT and CDR2 YYEEEE. The CDR3 is 16 amino acids. CDR3 residues: CASSSSDRGPRDTQYF. The CDR3 DNA sequence: TGTGCCAGCAGCTCCTCCGACAGGGGGCCTCGGGATACGCAGTATTTT.

This clone was recorded a few times. The chain uses TRBV4-2 and TRBJ2-7, with D perhaps TRBD2 (5 bases). Looked up from germline, CDR1 is LGHNA and CDR2 is YNFKEQ. CDR3 length: 14 amino acids. V lost 0 bases to trimming and J lost 6 bases, with 12 bases between them. The CDR3 is CASSQERRGSEQYF. The CDR3 DNA follows: TGTGCCAGCAGCCAAGAGCGTAGAGGGAGCGAGCAGTACTTC.

There are a few counts of this clone. The chain is built from TRBV14 and TRBJ2-2; TRBD1 aligns across 8 bases. The germline gives CDR1 SGHDN, CDR2 FVKESK. The CDR3 totals 14 residues. The V segment lost 2 bases and the J segment 6 bases; nucleotides outside the gene matches: 2. The CDR3 DNA follows: TGTGCCAGCAGCCAACGACAGGGGTCCGGGGAGCTGTTTTTT. Amino acids: CASSQRQGSGELFF.

This clone was detected a few times. This chain uses TRBV11-3 with TRBJ1-1; 8 bases align to TRBD1. The CDR3 is 14 residues long. CDR1 and CDR2 from the germline V gene are SGHNT and YENEEA. Trimming at V came to 4 bases and at J to 3 bases, leaving 4 bases not matched to a gene. The CDR3, as DNA: TGTGCCAGCAGCTCTCCGACAGGGGACACTGAAGCTTTCTTT. Amino acids: CASSSPTGDTEAFF.

This chain uses TRBV21-1 with TRBJ1-4; the DNA was not used to check the table's D call, TRBD1. TRBV21-1 is listed as a pseudogene. The CDR3 contains 18 residues. CDR3 protein: CASSNLGQGGLYCEKLFF. The CDR3, as DNA: TGTGCCAGCAGCAATCTTGGACAGGGAGGATTATACTGTGAAAAACTGTTTTTT.

This rearrangement joins TRBV15 to TRBJ2-3; weak D call: TRBD1 (6 bases). Trimming took 4 bases from V and 0 from J, leaving 14 bases between them. There are 16 residues in the CDR3. Germline CDR1 is LNHNV and CDR2 is YYDKDF (reference sequence). The CDR3 nucleotides read TGTGCCACCAGCACAGGGGAGCGCACTAGCACAGATACGCAGTATTTT. Translation gives CATSTGERTSTDTQYF.

This clone was picked up a small number of times. The chain joins TRBV25-1 to TRBJ2-3; D gene ambiguous. The ends were cut back, 2 bases at V and 6 bases at J, with 9 bases in the middle. The CDR3 contains 13 residues. Looked up from germline, CDR1 is MGHDK and CDR2 is SYGVNS. The CDR3 nucleotides are TGTGCCAGCAGTGAACGGTCGGTGGATACGCAGTATTTT. Its protein product is CASSERSVDTQYF. Combining the CDR3 with reference TRBV25-1 and TRBJ2-3 gives the whole variable domain EADIYQTPRYLVIGTGKKITLECSQTMGHDKMYWYQQDPGMELHLIHYSYGVNSTEKGDLSSESTVSRIRTEHFPLTLESARPSHTSQYLCASSERSVDTQYFGPGTRLTVL.

The chain uses TRBV5-1 and TRBJ2-1; 8 nucleotides agree with TRBD2. From germline, CDR1 is SGHRS and CDR2 YFSETQ. With V trimmed by 7 bases and J by 9 bases, 9 bases remained unmatched. The CDR3 length is 13 residues. The DNA for the CDR3 is TGCGCCAGCGCAGGCGGGGGGCTTACTGAGCAGTTCTTC. This gives the protein CASAGGGLTEQFF.

The chain couples TRBV7-2 to TRBJ2-3; TRBD2 aligns across 12 bases. Germline V CDR1 and CDR2: SGHTA, FQGNSA. The CDR3 is 16 amino acids. The ends lost 5 bases at V and 6 bases at J; junction bases unmatched: 9. Here the CDR3 reads CASSPGLAGQDDTQYF. CDR3 DNA: TGTGCCAGCAGCCCCGGACTAGCGGGACAGGACGATACGCAGTATTTT.

The sample holds a few counts of this clone. This chain connects TRBV29-1 to TRBJ1-1; D unclear. Germline CDR1 is SQVTM and CDR2 is ANQGSEA. This CDR3 is built from 13 residues. Trimming pared 4 bases from V and 1 base from J, leaving 10 bases between. This CDR3 is CSVVGSGNTEAFF. The CDR3 nucleotides are TGCAGCGTTGTCGGGTCGGGGAACACTGAAGCTTTCTTT.

This clone was recorded a few times. This CDR3 is CASSLDQYNEQFF. For the CDR3, the DNA is TGCGCCAGCAGCTTGGATCAGTACAATGAGCAGTTCTTC. J is TRBJ2-1 and V is TRBV5-1, with D unresolved. Germline CDR1 and CDR2: SGHRS and YFSETQ. V shed 0 bases and J shed 4 bases, with 5 bases lying between them. The CDR3 sequence is 13 residues long.

The chain carries TRBV7-6 and TRBJ2-1; TRBD2 matches 11 bases. This CDR3 comprises 16 residues. The V segment lost 4 bases and the J segment 6 bases; nucleotides outside the gene matches: 8. Germline V lookup: CDR1 SGHVS, CDR2 FNYEAQ. The CDR3 region is CASSSFTSGRGNEQFF. DNA for the CDR3: TGTGCCAGCAGCTCTTTTACTAGCGGGAGAGGCAATGAGCAGTTCTTC.